This TCR beta chain was captured in a study of blood T cell repertoires in COVID-19 (dated by TCRdb to 2018 to 2020). Background on the whole study: The collaborator samples originated in the United States, Italy and Spain and spanned the acute and convalescent phases of COVID-19. The prospective study material was composed of cDNA or gDNA derived from T cells, B-cell-depleted T cells, or PBMCs. The samples were drawn from the first 160 participants of the ongoing ImmuneRACE study and from some 1,300 subjects provided by 6 global collaborators. Nearly every sample came with metadata listing a de-identified subject ID, COVID-19 status, age in years and sex. Where available, HLA class I and class II types were taken from metadata supplied by the sample provider and were not determined by assay-based typing. Subjects who had been exposed to COVID-19, were actively infected with it, or had recovered from it provided the deeply sampled blood TCRbeta repertoires that made up the dataset. The repertoires were released in a freely available public database meant as a resource for research on the immune response to SARS-CoV-2.

TCRbeta CDR3 regions were amplified from genomic DNA by means of the immunoSEQ Assay, a bias-controlled multiplex PCR. The original methods were these. The number of nucleated cells in each sample was estimated by amplification of reference gene primers within the assay. To quantify the absolute abundance of each unique TCRbeta CDR3 rearrangement, sequence reads were collapsed and filtered. For each sample, productive Simpson clonality was calculated as the square root of Simpson's diversity index across productive rearrangements. The table comes from immuneACCESS by way of TCRdb, which keeps in-frame sequences with V and J called. Part of the clones is missing from these tables; in studies checked, under half for an unresolved V gene and the rest for unknown reasons. The D gene and trimming were derived from the DNA, and the V and J assignments and clone size from that table. The sample data list some 130,000 clones, and almost 85% of these were observed just once. The leading ten clones occupy 5% to 6% of the sample.

Unmatched junction bases come to 12, with V trimmed by 3 bases and J by 2 bases. Reading the germline V gene gives CDR1 KGHDR and CDR2 SFDVKD. The CDR3 goes from the cysteine to the phenylalanine over 18 residues. The sequence is cut down to CDR3 DNA, 54 bases in frame from base 1. Here is what the overall study found, with its caveats: Clinical and demographic metadata were provided uncurated, with the amount varying by source and participant.

With regard to this clone: This receptor's antigen is unknown. The sample holds no much larger clone one base away, and base qualities are not on file.

Participants in the prospective study were enrolled through a virtual design, were aged about 18 to 90 years, and lived in about 25 United States geographic areas. Cohort assignment in the prospective study relied on participant-reported clinical history from a screening survey and a study questionnaire. In the prospective study, whole blood, serum and a nasopharyngeal or oropharyngeal swab were collected from each participant by mobile phlebotomists. Prospective study participants could optionally give additional blood draws and questionnaires over a roughly two-month period. Blood samples from the prospective study were shipped frozen or at room temperature prior to DNA extraction.

The V and J segments used are TRBV24-1 and TRBJ2-1; TRBD2 aligns with 7 central bases. Sequencing used PBMCs or T cells enriched from blood (not recorded which). This sequence originates from a man in his forties with acute COVID-19. The DNA is as follows: TGTGCCACCAGTGATCACACCCGGGGGGTCCCAGCCTACAATGAGCAGTTCTTC. Translated, it gives CATSDHTRGVPAYNEQFF.